This T cell receptor beta chain emerged from a study of regulatory T cells in long-lasting Graves disease (dated by TCRdb to the early 2020s). Study-wide context: To count as having persistent Graves' disease, a patient had to have received antithyroid drug treatment for over 5 years with TSH receptor autoantibodies remaining persistently positive. Patients with persistent Graves' disease were compared with patients with newly diagnosed Graves' disease using TCR sequencing and RNA sequencing of peripheral blood. The study took place in China and was registered as a clinical trial. A total of around 35 samples underwent TCR sequencing, from 13 patients with persistent Graves' disease and 20 or so patients with newly diagnosed Graves' disease. In the clinical cohort, patients with persistent Graves' disease had used antithyroid drugs for an average of about 9.4 years.

Of note for this clonotype: Its target antigen remains unknown. No base quality information exists; no much larger clone differs at one position.

The time point tag for this specimen amounts to: persistent/refractory GD, antithyroid drugs over 5 years with positive TRAb. For both TCR sequencing and RNA sequencing, RNA was extracted from PBMCs using TRIzol. The diagnosis of Graves' disease was made according to American Thyroid Association guidelines. The patients came from an endocrinology department in Xi'an, China. Each patient gave 9 to 10 milliliters of peripheral blood, collected in an EDTA anticoagulant tube. PBMCs were isolated by Ficoll Paque Plus density gradient separation without further T cell sorting. An Agilent 2100 Bioanalyzer and agarose gel were used to check RNA quality, and a NanoDrop 2000 was used to measure RNA concentration. The germline V gene (reference sequence) provides CDR1 MNHEY and CDR2 SMNVEV. V lost 5 bases and J lost 2 bases, and the count of bases not matched to a germline gene is 4. The CDR3, cysteine through phenylalanine, is 14 amino acids long. Only CDR3 DNA is held: 42 bases, read in frame from base 1.

What the authors observed across the whole study: Sequencing and analysis were limited to the TCR beta chain. A larger number of public clonotypes was shared among persistent patients (2,741) than among newly diagnosed patients (roughly 1,000). Compared with newly diagnosed patients, patients with persistent Graves' disease had lower TCR Shannon entropy and fewer highly expanded clones, which suggests clonal expansion. TRBV28, TRBJ1-2 and TRBJ2-5 were preferentially used in persistent disease, while TRBV20-1 and TRBJ2-1 were favored in newly diagnosed disease. Only peripheral blood was studied, because thyroid tissue, the primary lesion, was inaccessible. The authors acknowledged the small sample size as a limitation that may reduce accuracy.

Libraries were prepared through multiplex PCR. The sample was run on an Illumina HiSeq 4000. iRepertoire HTBI primers and Arm-PCR amplification of CDR3 regions were used to construct TCR beta libraries. Before sequencing, the PCR products underwent gel purification. The study's processing was this. Across samples, 60 to 80 TRBV and 12 to 15 TRBJ segments were identified and used for gene usage analysis of CDR3 amino acid clonotypes. COPE and FqMerger were used to merge filtered high-quality paired reads into contigs. BLAST was used to align contigs to IMGT TRBV, TRBD and TRBJ reference genes, with CDR3 defined following IMGT. Any clonotype with a frequency above 0.1% was classified as a highly expanded clone. Shannon entropy was used to measure repertoire diversity, and the Gini coefficient was used to measure V-J evenness. A clonotype was considered public if more than one individual shared it. TCRdb redid the processing of the public reads, applying fastp at Q25 and MiXCR, and retained in-frame beta chains. One record per CDR3 amino acid sequence lists the most common genes and DNA. These V and J calls rely on TCRdb rather than the paper's analysis. For this sample the table gives a few hundred thousand distinct CDR3 sequences, of which around 22% were detected only once. The ten largest clonotypes hold about 27% of the sample.

This clonotype was obtained from a female donor with Graves disease. This sample comprised peripheral blood mononuclear cells (PBMCs), obtained when the disease was refractory, from a patient treated with antithyroid drugs. Rearrangement joined TRBV27 to TRBJ2-7, and TRBD2 aligns with 9 junction nucleotides. The DNA is as follows: TGTGCCAGCAGTCAGCGGGAGGCCCCCTACGAGCAGTACTTC. It encodes CASSQREAPYEQYF.